Listed here is a single T cell receptor beta chain. The sample comes from a study of shared clonotypes between healthy human individuals. This CDR3 is 17 amino acids long. V shed 0 bases, J shed 4 bases, and the junction held 6 bases outside the gene matches. Germline-derived CDR1 and CDR2 are SQVTM and ANQGSEA. CD45RO-negative CD8 cells positively selected for CCR7 made up the naive population, which excluded terminally differentiated effector memory CD45RA+ cells. Profiled with immunoSEQ multiplex PCR; TCRdb holds only in-frame clones, not every one. Seen here are hundreds of thousands of clones, 90% to 95% observed once, and the top ten hold 0.11%.

The source material was naive CD8+ T cells sorted from blood. The rearrangement uses TRBV29-1 and TRBJ2-1, with 13 bases fitting TRBD2. The receptor comes from a woman younger than 45 in good health. CDR3 sequence (DNA): TGCAGCGTTGAAGATCGACTAGCGGGAGGTGGTTACAATGAGCAGTTCTTC. It specifies CSVEDRLAGGGYNEQFF.